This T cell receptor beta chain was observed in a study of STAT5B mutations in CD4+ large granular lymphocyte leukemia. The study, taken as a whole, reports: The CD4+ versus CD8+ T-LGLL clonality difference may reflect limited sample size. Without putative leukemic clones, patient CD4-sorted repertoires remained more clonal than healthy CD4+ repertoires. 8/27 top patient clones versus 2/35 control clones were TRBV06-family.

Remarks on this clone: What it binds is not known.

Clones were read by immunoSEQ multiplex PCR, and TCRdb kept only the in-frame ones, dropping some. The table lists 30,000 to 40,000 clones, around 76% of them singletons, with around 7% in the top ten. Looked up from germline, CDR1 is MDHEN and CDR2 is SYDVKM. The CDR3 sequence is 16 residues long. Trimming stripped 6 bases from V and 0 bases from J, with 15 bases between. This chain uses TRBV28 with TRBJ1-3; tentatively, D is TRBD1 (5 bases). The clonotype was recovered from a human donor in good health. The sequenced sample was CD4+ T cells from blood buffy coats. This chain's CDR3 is CASSLSTGRSGNTIYF. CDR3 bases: TGTGCCAGCAGCCTAAGCACAGGTCGCTCTGGAAACACCATATATTTT.